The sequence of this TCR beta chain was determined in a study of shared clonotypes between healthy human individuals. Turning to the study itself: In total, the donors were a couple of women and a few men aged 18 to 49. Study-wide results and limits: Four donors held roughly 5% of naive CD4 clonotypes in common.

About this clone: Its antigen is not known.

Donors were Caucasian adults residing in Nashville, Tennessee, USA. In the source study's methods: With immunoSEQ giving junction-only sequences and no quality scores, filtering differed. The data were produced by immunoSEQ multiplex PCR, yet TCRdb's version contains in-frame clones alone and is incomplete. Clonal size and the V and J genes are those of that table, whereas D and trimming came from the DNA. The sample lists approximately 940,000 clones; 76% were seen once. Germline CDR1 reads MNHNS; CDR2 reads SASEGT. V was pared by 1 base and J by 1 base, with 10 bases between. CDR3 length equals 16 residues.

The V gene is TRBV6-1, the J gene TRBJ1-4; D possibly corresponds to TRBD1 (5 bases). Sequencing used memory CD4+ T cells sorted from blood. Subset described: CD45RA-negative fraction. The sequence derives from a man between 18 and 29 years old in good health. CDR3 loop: CASSEVWGRTNEKLFF. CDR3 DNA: TGTGCCAGCAGTGAAGTTTGGGGCCGAACTAATGAAAAACTGTTTTTT.